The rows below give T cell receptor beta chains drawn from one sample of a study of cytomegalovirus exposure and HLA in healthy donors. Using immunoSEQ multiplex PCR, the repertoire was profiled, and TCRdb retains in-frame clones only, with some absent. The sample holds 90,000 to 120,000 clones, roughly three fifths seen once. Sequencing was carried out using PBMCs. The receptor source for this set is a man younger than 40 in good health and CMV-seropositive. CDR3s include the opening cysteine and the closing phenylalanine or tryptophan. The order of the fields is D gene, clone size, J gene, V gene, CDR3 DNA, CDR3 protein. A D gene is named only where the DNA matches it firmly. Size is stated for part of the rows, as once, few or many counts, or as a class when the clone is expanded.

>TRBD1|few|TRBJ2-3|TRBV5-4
TGTGCCAGCAGACTTGACAGGGGGCTGACAGATACGCAGTATTTT
CASRLDRGLTDTQYF
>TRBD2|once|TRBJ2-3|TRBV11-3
TGTGCCAGCAGCTTAGGTGGGGGGGCAGATACGCAGTATTTT
CASSLGGGADTQYF
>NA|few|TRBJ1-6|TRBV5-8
TGTGCCAGCGGAGAGATCCTCTATAATTCACCCCTCCACTTT
CASGEILYNSPLHF
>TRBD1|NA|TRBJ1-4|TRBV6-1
TGTGCCAGCAACCAGGGGGGCACTAATGAAAAACTGTTTTTT
CASNQGGTNEKLFF
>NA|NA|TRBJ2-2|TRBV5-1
TGCGCCAGCACCCTACACTTTGAAGGTGGGCCCGGGGAGCTGTTTTTT
CASTLHFEGGPGELFF
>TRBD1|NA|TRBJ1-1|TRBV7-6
TGTGCCAGCAGCCTCACAGGGGGCACTGAAGCTTTCTTT
CASSLTGGTEAFF
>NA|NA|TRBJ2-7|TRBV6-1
TGTGCCAGCAGTGCGGGACTGCTATACGAGCAGTACTTC
CASSAGLLYEQYF
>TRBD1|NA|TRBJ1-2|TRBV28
TGTGCCAGCAGGGGACAGGGAGGCGACTATGGCTACACCTTC
CASRGQGGDYGYTF
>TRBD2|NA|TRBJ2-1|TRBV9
TGTGCCAGCAGCCAGACTAGCGGGGGGTACAATGAGCAGTTCTTC
CASSQTSGGYNEQFF
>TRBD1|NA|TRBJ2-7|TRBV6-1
TGTGCCAGCAGTGAAAGTACAGGGGAGTGGTACGAGCAGTACTTC
CASSESTGEWYEQYF
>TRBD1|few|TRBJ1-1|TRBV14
TGTGCCAGCAGCCGGACAGGGCTCGGGACTGAAGCTTTCTTT
CASSRTGLGTEAFF
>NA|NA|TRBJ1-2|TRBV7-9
TGTGCCAGCAGCTTACAAGGGGGGGCAGATGGCTACACCTTC
CASSLQGGADGYTF
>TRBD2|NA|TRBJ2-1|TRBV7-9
TGTGCCAGCAGCTTACGAATAGCGGGGGTTAATGAGCAGTTCTTC
CASSLRIAGVNEQFF
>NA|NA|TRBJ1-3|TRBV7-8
TGTGCCAGCAGCTTAGAAGGGGGCTCTGGAAACACCATATATTTT
CASSLEGGSGNTIYF
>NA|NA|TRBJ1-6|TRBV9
TGTGCCAGCAGCGTAGATCGGGGGTACTCCTATAATTCACCCCTCCACTTT
CASSVDRGYSYNSPLHF
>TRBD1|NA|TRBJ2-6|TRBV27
TGTGCCAGCAGCCCCGGGACAGGGGGCTCTGGGGCCAACGTCCTGACTTTC
CASSPGTGGSGANVLTF
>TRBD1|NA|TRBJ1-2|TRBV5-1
TGCGCCAGCAGCTTGGCCGAAGGGGGCAATTATGGCTACACCTTC
CASSLAEGGNYGYTF
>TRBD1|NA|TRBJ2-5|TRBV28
TGTGCCAGCAGCTCGACAGGGGGCCTCCAAGAGACCCAGTACTTC
CASSSTGGLQETQYF
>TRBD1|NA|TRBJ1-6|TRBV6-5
TGTGCCACCTCTCGTTGGGACAGGGGTAATTCACCCCTCCACTTT
CATSRWDRGNSPLHF
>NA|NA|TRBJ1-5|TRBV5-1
TGCGCCAGCAGCTCCCCCGAATCAGACAGGAATCAGCCCCAGCATTTT
CASSSPESDRNQPQHF
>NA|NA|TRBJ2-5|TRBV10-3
TGTGCCGTTATGGCGGGGGCCACCCAAGAGACCCAGTACTTC
CAVMAGATQETQYF
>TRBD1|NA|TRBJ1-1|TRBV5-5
TGTGCCAGCAGCTCGGGGACAGCAACTGAAGCTTTCTTT
CASSSGTATEAFF
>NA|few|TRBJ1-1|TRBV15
TGTGCCACCAGCAGAGATGGGAGTGAATCTGAAGCTTTCTTT
CATSRDGSESEAFF
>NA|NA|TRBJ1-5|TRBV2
TGTGCCAGCAAGAGCGTTAGCAATCAGCCCCAGCATTTT
CASKSVSNQPQHF
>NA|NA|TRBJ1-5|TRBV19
TGTGCCACTAGGGGGGGGCTGAACAATCAGCCCCAGCATTTT
CATRGGLNNQPQHF
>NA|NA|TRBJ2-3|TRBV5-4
TGTGCCAGCAGCTTGATTCCAGCAGGTACGCAGTATTTT
CASSLIPAGTQYF
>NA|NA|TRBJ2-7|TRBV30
TGTGCCTGGTGCAGACCAGGGGTAGACTACGAGCAGTACTTC
CAWCRPGVDYEQYF
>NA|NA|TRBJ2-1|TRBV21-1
TGTGCCAGCAGCAAACTAGAACTTGGCTCCTACAATGAGCAGTTCTTC
CASSKLELGSYNEQFF
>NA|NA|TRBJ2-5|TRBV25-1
TGTGCCAGCAGTGAATATAGGGGGGGCGGAGAGACCCAGTACTTC
CASSEYRGGGETQYF
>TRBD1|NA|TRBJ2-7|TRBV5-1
TGCGCCAGCAGCGGGATGACAGGGAACGGGGATTACGAGCAGTACTTC
CASSGMTGNGDYEQYF
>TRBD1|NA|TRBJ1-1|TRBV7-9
TGTGCCAGCAGCTTAGCGGGGACAGTGAACACTGAAGCTTTCTTT
CASSLAGTVNTEAFF
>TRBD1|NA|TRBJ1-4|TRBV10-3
TGTGCCATCAGTGAGACGACAGGGAATGAAAAACTGTTTTTT
CAISETTGNEKLFF
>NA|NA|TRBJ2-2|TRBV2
TGTGCCAGCAGACTCCCGGGGACGAACACCGGGGAGCTGTTTTTT
CASRLPGTNTGELFF
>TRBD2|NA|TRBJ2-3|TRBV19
TGTGCCAGTAGTGTTAGGACTAGCGATTTTGGCACAGATACGCAGTATTTT
CASSVRTSDFGTDTQYF
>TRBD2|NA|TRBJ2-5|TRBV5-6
TGTGCCAGCAGCTTACTAGCGGGGCCCGAGACCCAGTACTTC
CASSLLAGPETQYF
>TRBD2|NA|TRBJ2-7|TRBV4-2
TGTGCCAGCAGCCAGGGGAGGGGCGAGCAGTACTTC
CASSQGRGEQYF
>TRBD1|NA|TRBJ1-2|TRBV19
TGTGCCAGTAGCAACAGGGGGGTGGCCTATGGCTACACCTTC
CASSNRGVAYGYTF
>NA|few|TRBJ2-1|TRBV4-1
TGCGCCAGCAGCCAAGGTGTTGGCGGAGATTACAATGAGCAGTTCTTC
CASSQGVGGDYNEQFF
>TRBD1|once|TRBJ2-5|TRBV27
TGTGCCAGCAGGGGACAGGGGCAAGGGGGGACCCAGTACTTC
CASRGQGQGGTQYF
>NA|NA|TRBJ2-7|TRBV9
TGTGCCAGCAGCGTTAATTGGGCTTCGGAGCAGTACTTC
CASSVNWASEQYF
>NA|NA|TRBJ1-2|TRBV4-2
TGTGCCAGCAGCCAAGTGAGTGGGGGGAGCTATGGCTACACCTTC
CASSQVSGGSYGYTF
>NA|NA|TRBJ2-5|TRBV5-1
TGCGCCAGCAGCTTGGTAGATTCTCCCCAAGAGACCCAGTACTTC
CASSLVDSPQETQYF
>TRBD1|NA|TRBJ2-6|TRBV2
TGTGCCAGCTTAATTGGACAGGGGGCGAGGGCTGGGGCCAACGTCCTGACTTTC
CASLIGQGARAGANVLTF
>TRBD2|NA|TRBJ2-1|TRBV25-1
TGTGCCAGCCGACTAGCGGGGGGGCCCAATGAGCAGTTCTTC
CASRLAGGPNEQFF
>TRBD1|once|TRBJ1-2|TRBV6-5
TGTGCCAGCAGACCCCCGGAGGGGGCCGTCTATGGCTACACCTTC
CASRPPEGAVYGYTF
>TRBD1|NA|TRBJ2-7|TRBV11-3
TGTGCCAGCAGCAAGGGACAGGATAACTACGAGCAGTACTTC
CASSKGQDNYEQYF
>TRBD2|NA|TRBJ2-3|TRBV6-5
TGTGCCAGCACCCCGCCGGGACTAGCGGGACATACGCAGTATTTT
CASTPPGLAGHTQYF
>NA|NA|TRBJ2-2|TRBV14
TGTGCCAGCAGCCCGGGGTACACCGGGGAGCTGTTTTTT
CASSPGYTGELFF
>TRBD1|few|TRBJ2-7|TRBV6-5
TGTGCCAGCAGTTCGGTACAGGGGCGACACGAGCAGTACTTC
CASSSVQGRHEQYF
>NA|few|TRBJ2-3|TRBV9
TGTGCCAGCAGCGCCCTTGGAGTAGCAGGGGATACGCAGTATTTT
CASSALGVAGDTQYF
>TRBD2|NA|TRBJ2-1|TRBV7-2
TGTGCCAGCAGCTTAGCCGTTAGCGGGGGGGAGCAGTTCTTC
CASSLAVSGGEQFF
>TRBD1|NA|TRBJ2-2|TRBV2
TGTGCCAGCAGTGTTGGACAGGGTCACACCGGGGAGCTGTTTTTT
CASSVGQGHTGELFF
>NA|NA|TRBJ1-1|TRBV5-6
TGTGCCAGCGCAAATTGGGGGGGGTTAAACACTGAAGCTTTCTTT
CASANWGGLNTEAFF
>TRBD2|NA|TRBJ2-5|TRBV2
TGTGCCAGCCCGCCGAGACTAGCGGGGGTAGAGACCCAGTACTTC
CASPPRLAGVETQYF
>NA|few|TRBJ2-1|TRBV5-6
TGTGCCAGCAGCTTATGGGGAGGCCTGGATAAGCAGTTCTTC
CASSLWGGLDKQFF
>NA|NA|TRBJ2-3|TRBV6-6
TGTGCCAGCAGTTCCCTTGGCACAGATACGCAGTATTTT
CASSSLGTDTQYF
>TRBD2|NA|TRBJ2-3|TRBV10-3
TGTGCCATCAGAACTGATAGCGGGGGGGCTGGAGATACGCAGTATTTT
CAIRTDSGGAGDTQYF
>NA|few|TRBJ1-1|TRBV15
TGTGCCACCAGCAGGTGGGGGGAGAACACTGAAGCTTTCTTT
CATSRWGENTEAFF
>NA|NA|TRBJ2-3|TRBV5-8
TGTGCCAGCAGCTTGGCAGGACTAGGGGGGACAGATACGCAGTATTTT
CASSLAGLGGTDTQYF
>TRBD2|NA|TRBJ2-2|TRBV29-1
TGCAGCGCTGCGGGGAGCGGGGGTATGGGGGAGCTGTTTTTT
CSAAGSGGMGELFF